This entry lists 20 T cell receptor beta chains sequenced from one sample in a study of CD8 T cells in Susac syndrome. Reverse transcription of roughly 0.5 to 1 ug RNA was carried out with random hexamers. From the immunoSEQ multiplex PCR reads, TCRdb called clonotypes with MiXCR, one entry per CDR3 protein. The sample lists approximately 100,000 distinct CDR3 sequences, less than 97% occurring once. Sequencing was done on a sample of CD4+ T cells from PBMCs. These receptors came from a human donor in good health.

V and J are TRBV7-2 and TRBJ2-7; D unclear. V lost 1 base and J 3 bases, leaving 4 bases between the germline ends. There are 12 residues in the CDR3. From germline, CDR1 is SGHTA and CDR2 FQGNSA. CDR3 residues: CASSLGRYEQYF. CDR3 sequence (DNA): TGTGCCAGCAGCTTAGGTCGCTACGAGCAGTACTTC.

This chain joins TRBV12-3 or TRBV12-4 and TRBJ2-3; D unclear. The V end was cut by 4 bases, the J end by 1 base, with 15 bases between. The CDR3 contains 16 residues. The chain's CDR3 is CASSSTLGGGTDTQYF. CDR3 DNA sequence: TGTGCCAGCAGTTCCACCCTGGGCGGAGGCACAGATACGCAGTATTTT.

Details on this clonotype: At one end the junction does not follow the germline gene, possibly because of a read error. CDR3 sequence: CASSTLAGKETQYF. The CDR3 DNA reads as TGTGCTAGCAGCACCCTAGCGGGGAAAGAGACCCAGTACTTC. This chain links TRBV7-7 with TRBJ2-5; 9 bases align to TRBD2. The germline gives CDR1 SSHAT, CDR2 FNYEAQ (reference sequence). CDR3 size: 14 residues.

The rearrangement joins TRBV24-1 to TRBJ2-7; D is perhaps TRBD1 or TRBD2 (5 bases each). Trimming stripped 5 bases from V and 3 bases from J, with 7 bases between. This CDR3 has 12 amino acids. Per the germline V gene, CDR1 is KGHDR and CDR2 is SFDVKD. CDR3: CATSGDGYEQYF. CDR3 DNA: TGTGCCACCAGTGGGGACGGCTACGAGCAGTACTTC.

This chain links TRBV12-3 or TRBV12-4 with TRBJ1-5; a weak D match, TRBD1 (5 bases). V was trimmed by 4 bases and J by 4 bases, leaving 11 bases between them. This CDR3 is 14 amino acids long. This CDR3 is CASSSRDWNQPQHF. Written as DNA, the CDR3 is TGTGCCAGCAGTTCCCGGGACTGGAATCAGCCCCAGCATTTT.

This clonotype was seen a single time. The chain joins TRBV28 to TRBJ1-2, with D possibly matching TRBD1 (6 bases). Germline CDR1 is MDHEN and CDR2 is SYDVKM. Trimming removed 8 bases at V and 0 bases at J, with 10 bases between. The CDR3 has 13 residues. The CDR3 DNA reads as TGTGCCAGCGGAGACAGGACTAACTATGGCTACACCTTC. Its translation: CASGDRTNYGYTF.

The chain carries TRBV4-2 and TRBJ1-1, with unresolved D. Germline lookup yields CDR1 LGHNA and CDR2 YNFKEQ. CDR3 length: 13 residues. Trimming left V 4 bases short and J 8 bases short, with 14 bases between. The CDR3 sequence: CASSPSEGREAFF. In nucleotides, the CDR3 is TGTGCCAGCAGCCCATCGGAGGGCCGAGAAGCTTTCTTT.

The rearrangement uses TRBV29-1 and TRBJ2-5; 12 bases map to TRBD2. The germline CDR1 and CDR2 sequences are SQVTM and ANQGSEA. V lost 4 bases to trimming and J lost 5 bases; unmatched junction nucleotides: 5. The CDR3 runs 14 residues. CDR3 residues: CSVGGLAGRETQYF. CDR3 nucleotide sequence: TGCAGCGTTGGAGGACTAGCGGGAAGGGAGACCCAGTACTTC.

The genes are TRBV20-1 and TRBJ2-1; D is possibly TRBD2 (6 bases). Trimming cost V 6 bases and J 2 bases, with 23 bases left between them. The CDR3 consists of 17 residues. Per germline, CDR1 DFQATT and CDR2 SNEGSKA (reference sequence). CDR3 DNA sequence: TGCAGTGCGCCCGACACCTTTAGCGGCATACCCTACAATGAGCAGTTCTTC. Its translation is CSAPDTFSGIPYNEQFF.

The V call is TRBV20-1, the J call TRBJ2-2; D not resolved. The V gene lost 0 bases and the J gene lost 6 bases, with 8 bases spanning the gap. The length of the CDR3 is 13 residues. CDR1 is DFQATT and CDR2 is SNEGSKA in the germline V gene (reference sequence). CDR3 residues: CSARDPAPGELFF. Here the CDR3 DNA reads TGCAGTGCTAGAGATCCAGCCCCCGGGGAGCTGTTTTTT.

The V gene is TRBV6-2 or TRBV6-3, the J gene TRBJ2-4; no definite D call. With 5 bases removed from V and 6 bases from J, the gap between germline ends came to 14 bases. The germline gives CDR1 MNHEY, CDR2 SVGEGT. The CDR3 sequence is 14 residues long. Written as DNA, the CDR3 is TGTGCCAGCAGTACCCAATTGACTGTAAACATTCAGTACTTC. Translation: CASSTQLTVNIQYF.

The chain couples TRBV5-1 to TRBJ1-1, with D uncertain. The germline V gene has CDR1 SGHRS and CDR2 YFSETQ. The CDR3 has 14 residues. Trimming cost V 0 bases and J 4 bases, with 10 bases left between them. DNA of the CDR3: TGCGCCAGCAGCTTGGGTAGGGAGGGCACTGAAGCTTTCTTT. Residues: CASSLGREGTEAFF.

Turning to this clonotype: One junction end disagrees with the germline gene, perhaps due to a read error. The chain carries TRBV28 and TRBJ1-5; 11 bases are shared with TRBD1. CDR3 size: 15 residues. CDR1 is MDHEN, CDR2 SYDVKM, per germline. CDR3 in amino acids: CASSSRTGGNEPQHF. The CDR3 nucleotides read TGTGCCAGCAGCTCGAGGACAGGGGGCAATGAGCCCCAGCATTTT.

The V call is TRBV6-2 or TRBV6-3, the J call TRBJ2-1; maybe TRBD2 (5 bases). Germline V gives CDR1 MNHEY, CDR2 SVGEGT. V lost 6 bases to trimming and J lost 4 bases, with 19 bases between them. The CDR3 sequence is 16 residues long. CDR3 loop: CASSSRPRTFYNEQFF. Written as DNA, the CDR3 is TGTGCCAGCAGCTCCAGGCCCAGGACTTTTTACAATGAGCAGTTCTTC.

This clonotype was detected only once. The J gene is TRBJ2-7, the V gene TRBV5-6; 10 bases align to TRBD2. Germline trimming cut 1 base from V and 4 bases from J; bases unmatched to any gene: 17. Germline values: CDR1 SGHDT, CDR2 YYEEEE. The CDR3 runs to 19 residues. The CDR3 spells CASSLYGSAAGGPDYEQYF. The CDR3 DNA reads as TGTGCCAGCAGCTTGTATGGCTCCGCAGCGGGAGGGCCCGATTACGAGCAGTACTTC. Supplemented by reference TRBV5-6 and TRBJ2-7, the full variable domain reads DAGVTQSPTHLIKTRGQQVTLRCSPKSGHDTVSWYQQALGQGPQFIFQYYEEEERQRGNFPDRFSGHQFPNYSSELNVNALLLGDSALYLCASSLYGSAAGGPDYEQYFGPGTRLTVT.

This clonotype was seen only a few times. In nucleotides, the CDR3 is TGTGCCAGCAGTCTGAGCACAGATACGCAGTATTTT. Translated, it gives CASSLSTDTQYF. The V call is TRBV12-3 or TRBV12-4, the J call TRBJ2-3; D ambiguous. V was cut by 5 bases and J by 0 bases, with 3 bases left in between. This CDR3 spans 12 amino acids.

The DNA of the CDR3 is TGTGCCAGCAGCTTAACGCAGGGGGCTGAGACCCAGTACTTC. As protein: CASSLTQGAETQYF. The chain recombines TRBV7-6 with TRBJ2-5; TRBD1 aligns across 8 bases. From germline, CDR1 is SGHVS and CDR2 FNYEAQ. V shed 2 bases, J shed 5 bases, and the junction held 4 bases outside the gene matches. The CDR3 runs 14 residues.

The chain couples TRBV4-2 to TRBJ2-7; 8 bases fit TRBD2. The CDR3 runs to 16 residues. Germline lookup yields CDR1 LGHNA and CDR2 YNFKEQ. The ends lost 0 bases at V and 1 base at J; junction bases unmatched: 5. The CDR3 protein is CASSQDSTSGSYEQYF. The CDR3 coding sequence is TGTGCCAGCAGCCAAGATTCAACTAGCGGTTCCTACGAGCAGTACTTC.

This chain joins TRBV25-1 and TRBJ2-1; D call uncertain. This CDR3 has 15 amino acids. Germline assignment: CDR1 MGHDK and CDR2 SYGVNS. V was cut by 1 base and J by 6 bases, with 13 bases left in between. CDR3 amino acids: CASSESVMYFNEQFF. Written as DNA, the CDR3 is TGTGCCAGCAGTGAATCGGTCATGTATTTCAATGAGCAGTTCTTC. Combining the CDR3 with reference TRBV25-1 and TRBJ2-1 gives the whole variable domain EADIYQTPRYLVIGTGKKITLECSQTMGHDKMYWYQQDPGMELHLIHYSYGVNSTEKGDLSSESTVSRIRTEHFPLTLESARPSHTSQYLCASSESVMYFNEQFFGPGTRLTVL.

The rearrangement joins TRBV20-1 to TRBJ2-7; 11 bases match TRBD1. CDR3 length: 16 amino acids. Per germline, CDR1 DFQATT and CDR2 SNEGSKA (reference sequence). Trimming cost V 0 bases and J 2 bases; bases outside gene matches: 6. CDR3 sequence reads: CSAREPWGQGAYEQYF. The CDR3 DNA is TGCAGTGCTAGAGAACCCTGGGGACAGGGGGCCTACGAGCAGTACTTC.